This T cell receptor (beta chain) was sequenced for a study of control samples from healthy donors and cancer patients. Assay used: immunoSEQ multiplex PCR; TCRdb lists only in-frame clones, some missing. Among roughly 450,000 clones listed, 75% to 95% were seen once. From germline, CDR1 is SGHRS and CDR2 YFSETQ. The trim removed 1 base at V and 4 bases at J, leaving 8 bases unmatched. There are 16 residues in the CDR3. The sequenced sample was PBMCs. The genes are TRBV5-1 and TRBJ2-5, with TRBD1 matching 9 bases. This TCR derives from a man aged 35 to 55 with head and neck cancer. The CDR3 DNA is TGCGCCAGCAGCTTGACAGGGGGCGCGAAGAGAGAGACCCAGTACTTC. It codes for CASSLTGGAKRETQYF. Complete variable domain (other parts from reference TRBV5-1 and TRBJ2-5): KAGVTQTPRYLIKTRGQQVTLSCSPISGHRSVSWYQQTPGQGLQFLFEYFSETQRNKGNFPGRFSGRQFSNSRSEMNVSTLELGDSALYLCASSLTGGAKRETQYFGPGTRLLVL.